The next 14 T cell receptor beta chains were all read from a single sample in a study of response to subunit inactivated influenza vaccine. TCRdb redid the calling of the RT-PCR reads with MiXCR, one entry per CDR3 protein. The sample shows about 170,000 distinct CDR3 sequences, roughly 12% of them seen only once. This sample also belongs to another study, concerning T cells expressing NK-cell markers. That report adds: 5'RACE template switching with UMIs generated TCR beta cDNA.

The specimen was CD8+ T cells sorted from PBMCs, collected 11 to 12 days after vaccination. These receptors were obtained from a man between 45 and 60 years old who received an inactivated influenza vaccine.

This chain links TRBV29-1 with TRBJ2-1, with 11 bases that match TRBD2. Looked up from germline, CDR1 is SQVTM and CDR2 is ANQGSEA. V dropped 6 bases and J dropped 2; count of bases not matched to a gene: 6. The length of the CDR3 is 15 residues. The CDR3 DNA reads TGCAGCGTGGAAATAGCGGGAGGGCCCTACAATGAGCAGTTCTTC. Translation: CSVEIAGGPYNEQFF.

A remark on this clonotype: This may be a read error: a much more frequent sequence differs by one nucleotide. The CDR3 DNA reads TGCAGTGCTAGCGATAGGATTGAAGAGACCCAGTACTTC. It specifies CSASDRIEETQYF. V usage is TRBV20-1 and J usage is TRBJ2-5; D is ambiguous. With 3 bases removed from V and 3 bases from J, the gap between germline ends came to 11 bases. The germline V gene has CDR1 DFQATT and CDR2 SNEGSKA (reference sequence). The CDR3 length is 13 residues.

This clonotype was seen at least ten times. This chain joins TRBV3-1 and TRBJ2-7; TRBD2 agrees at 11 bases. This CDR3 is 15 amino acids long. The V segment lost 0 bases and the J segment 6 bases; nucleotides outside the gene matches: 4. Germline loops: CDR1 LGHDT, CDR2 YNNKEL (reference sequence). CDR3 loop: CASSQDSGRASEQYF. In DNA form, the CDR3 reads TGTGCCAGCAGCCAAGATAGCGGGAGGGCCTCCGAGCAGTACTTC.

In its sample, this clonotype was seen a few times. The rearrangement links TRBV30 to TRBJ1-1; TRBD1 matches 8 bases. There are 15 residues in the CDR3. V gave up 2 bases and J gave up 2 bases; unmatched junction bases: 7. Per germline, CDR1 GTSNPN and CDR2 SVGIG (reference sequence). CDR3 in amino acids: CAWSRDGTGNTEAFF. As DNA, the CDR3 is TGTGCCTGGAGTAGAGACGGGACAGGTAACACTGAAGCTTTCTTT. The whole variable domain, filled in from reference TRBV30 and TRBJ1-1, reads SQTIHQWPATLVQPVGSPLSLECTVEGTSNPNLYWYRQAAGRGLQLLFYSVGIGQISSEVPQNLSASRPQDRQFILSSKKLLLSDSGFYLCAWSRDGTGNTEAFFGQGTRLTVV.

This clonotype was detected only a few times. The rearrangement joins TRBV12-3 or TRBV12-4 to TRBJ2-1, with 8 bases matching TRBD2. V was pared by 6 bases and J by 7 bases, with 11 bases of the junction left unmatched. The CDR3 has 15 residues. CDR3 DNA sequence: TGTGCCAGCAGCCCAACCCCGGGGGGGCGGAATGAGCAGTTCTTC. It encodes CASSPTPGGRNEQFF.

The chain has TRBV6-2 or TRBV6-3 and TRBJ1-5, with D maybe TRBD1 (6 bases). The germline gives CDR1 MNHEY, CDR2 SVGEGT. V was clipped by 0 bases and J by 0 bases, with 21 bases between them. The CDR3 contains 20 residues. The CDR3 loop is CASSYSLGGRGGYSNQPQHF. The CDR3 DNA is TGTGCCAGCAGTTACTCGCTGGGGGGGCGCGGGGGTTATAGCAATCAGCCCCAGCATTTT.

At least ten counts were recorded for this clonotype. The V gene is TRBV6-1, the J gene TRBJ2-1; 8 bases are a match to TRBD2. The CDR3 runs to 15 residues. Per germline, CDR1 MNHNS and CDR2 SASEGT. J was trimmed by 6 bases and V by 5 bases; bases with no gene match: 9. CDR3 sequence reads: CASSLSGDNPNEQFF. Here the CDR3 DNA reads TGTGCCAGCAGTCTTAGCGGGGACAATCCCAATGAGCAGTTCTTC.

The J gene is TRBJ2-2, the V gene TRBV6-5; perhaps TRBD2 as D (5 bases). Germline V gene sequence: CDR1 MNHEY, CDR2 SVGAGI. CDR3 length equals 15 residues. V lost 0 bases and J 4 bases, leaving 9 bases between the germline ends. The CDR3 spells CASSYSRGSTGELFF. CDR3 in DNA: TGTGCCAGCAGTTACTCTCGGGGTAGCACCGGGGAGCTGTTTTTT.

The V call is TRBV29-1, the J call TRBJ2-1; perhaps TRBD1 as D (5 bases). Germline loops: CDR1 SQVTM, CDR2 ANQGSEA. CDR3 length equals 15 residues. V was cut by 6 bases and J by 2 bases, with 17 bases left in between. CDR3 DNA sequence: TGCAGCGTCGACCTAGGCATAGGGGCCTACAATGAGCAGTTCTTC. Its translation: CSVDLGIGAYNEQFF.

In the case of this clonotype: Just one base apart from a much larger clone, this may be a read error. CDR3 amino acids: CASSLSGSADTQYF. CDR3 bases: TGTGCCAGCAGCTTAAGCGGGAGTGCAGATACGCAGTATTTT. V gene TRBV7-9 combines with J gene TRBJ2-3; 8 bases are a match to TRBD2. The CDR3 covers 14 residues. Per the germline V gene, CDR1 is SEHNR and CDR2 is FQNEAQ (reference sequence). V gave up 2 bases and J gave up 4 bases; unmatched junction bases: 2.

There are many counts of this clonotype. CDR3 in amino acids: CSVEDRDRAYEQYF. CDR3 DNA sequence: TGCAGCGTTGAAGATAGGGACAGAGCCTACGAGCAGTACTTC. The genes are TRBV29-1 and TRBJ2-7, with 7 bases lining up with TRBD1. Germline-derived CDR1 and CDR2 are SQVTM and ANQGSEA. The junction had 4 bases not matched to a gene; V was cut back by 0 bases and J by 2 bases. The length of the CDR3 is 14 residues.

This clonotype came up many times. The rearrangement uses TRBV9 and TRBJ2-7; D is ambiguous. V lost 3 bases and J lost 3, with 13 bases in between. The CDR3 extends over 14 amino acids. Germline V gene lookup returns CDR1 SGDLS and CDR2 YYNGEE. The CDR3 here is CASSEGTLFYEQYF. CDR3 DNA: TGTGCCAGCAGCGAGGGCACCTTATTCTACGAGCAGTACTTC.

The gene calls are TRBV27 and TRBJ2-3; tentative D call: TRBD1 (5 bases). Germline V gives CDR1 MNHEY, CDR2 SMNVEV (reference sequence). The V end was cut by 6 bases, the J end by 2 bases, with 9 bases between. This CDR3 has 13 amino acids. Here the CDR3 reads CASSWGYTDTQYF. The CDR3 nucleotides read TGTGCCAGCAGCTGGGGCTACACAGATACGCAGTATTTT.

This rearrangement joins TRBV6-4 to TRBJ2-1; D is perhaps TRBD2 (6 bases). V lost 5 bases to trimming and J lost 3 bases, with 14 bases between them. The CDR3 has 15 residues. The V gene's germline CDR1 is MRHNA and CDR2 SNTAGT. The CDR3 reads CASSNGPGDYNEQFF. CDR3 coding DNA: TGTGCCAGCAGTAACGGGCCGGGAGACTACAATGAGCAGTTCTTC.